The entry that follows covers one T cell receptor (beta chain) sequence. Its target antigen remains unknown. No much larger clonotype is one base removed from it; base qualities were not supplied. This sample was included in a study of T-cell reconstitution after alpha-beta-depleted transplantation in children (dated by TCRdb to 2016 to 2017). About the full investigation: Using TCR repertoire profiling, the study quantitatively followed how T-cell immune reconstitution unfolded in children after TCRalphabeta/CD19-depleted allogeneic hematopoietic cell transplantation. General study outcomes and caveats: About two months after transplant, the apparently early recovery of alphabetaT-cell counts reportedly depended on just several hundred clones that had expanded rapidly and came from non-depleted graft cells. Over the following months the frequencies of hyperexpanded clones went down, and after one year T-cell counts and TCRbeta diversity were mostly credited to newly produced T cells. The high TCRbeta diversity at day 60 in some patients was ascribed to recipient T cells and intrathymic progenitors that had survived conditioning.

CDR1 and CDR2 are drawn from the germline V gene: SGHRS, YFSETQ. The CDR3 runs 16 residues from the cysteine to the phenylalanine. The retained sequence is limited to the CDR3, 48 bases, with the frame set at the first base. V ends up 4 bases short and J 1 base short, with an unmatched junction base count of 5. Libraries were constructed by PCR. Sequencer: Illumina HiSeq 2500. TCR library preparation used molecular barcoding, with unique molecular identifiers applied to normalize quantification of the TCRbeta repertoire. TCRdb reprocessing: public reads trimmed at Q25 with fastp, clones called with MiXCR, in-frame beta chains kept. All rows with the same CDR3 protein become a single entry with the most common DNA and genes. The sample table holds about 980,000 distinct CDR3 sequences, of which roughly 29% were seen once. The ten largest clones add up to 25% to 35% of the sample. What the treatment or condition label conveys for this sample: allogeneic hematopoietic cell transplantation with graft depleted of TCRalphabeta T cells and CD19 B cells. The children who served as transplant recipients had been given grafts of TCRalphabeta/CD19-depleted allogeneic hematopoietic cells.

The source of this sequence is a boy younger than two who had a stem cell transplant for SCID, so the T cells may come from the graft donor. The chain is made from TRBV5-1 and TRBJ2-6; a stretch of 7 junction bases matches TRBD1. This material consisted of PBMCs, mostly from graft donor cells, taken 360 days after TCRalphabeta/CD19-depleted stem cell transplant. The DNA reads TGCGCCAGCAGCAGGGGGCCCATTTCTGGGGCCAACGTCCTGACTTTC. This is translated as CASSRGPISGANVLTF.